The 14 T cell receptor beta chains in this list originate from one sample, sequenced in a study of graft-versus-host responses after intestinal transplantation. Using immunoSEQ multiplex PCR, the repertoire was profiled, and TCRdb retains in-frame clones only, with some absent. This sample yields roughly 60,000 clones, of which 91% are seen a single time; approximately 2.9% belongs to the top ten. The source material was PBMCs, sampled about 120 days after intestinal transplantation. Receptors originate from a human patient who received an intestinal transplant, so some T cells may come from the graft donor.

J is TRBJ1-2 and V is TRBV6-5; D unresolved. Germline V gene sequence: CDR1 MNHEY, CDR2 SVGAGI. The V gene lost 0 bases and the J gene lost 2 bases, with 7 bases spanning the gap. The CDR3 length is 14 residues. The CDR3 DNA reads TGTGCCAGCAGTTACTCGTTGGGGAACTATGGCTACACCTTC. Its protein product is CASSYSLGNYGYTF.

The chain is built from TRBV7-9 and TRBJ2-7, with D maybe TRBD2 (5 bases). The CDR3 sequence is 13 residues long. CDR1 and CDR2 (germline): SEHNR, FQNEAQ (reference sequence). Between the trimmed V and J ends, which lost 7 bases and 3 bases, there was a span of 13 bases. This CDR3 is CASTLEGSYEQYF. As DNA, the CDR3 is TGTGCCAGCACCCTCGAGGGCAGCTACGAGCAGTACTTC.

This chain links TRBV6-5 with TRBJ2-7; possible D gene TRBD1, 6 bases. From germline, CDR1 is MNHEY and CDR2 SVGAGI. Trimming removed 1 base from V and 0 bases from J, with 7 bases in between. The CDR3 length is 14 residues. DNA for the CDR3: TGTGCCAGCAGTTACTGGGACACCTCCTACGAGCAGTACTTC. Amino acids: CASSYWDTSYEQYF.

The chain is built from TRBV5-1 and TRBJ1-2, with D uncertain. The CDR3 covers 12 residues. Trimming removed 2 bases from V and 7 bases from J, with 9 bases in between. The germline V gene has CDR1 SGHRS and CDR2 YFSETQ. CDR3 sequence reads: CASSFDGFGYTF. The CDR3 DNA reads TGCGCCAGCAGCTTCGATGGGTTTGGCTACACCTTC.

The chain has TRBV2 and TRBJ2-1, with unresolved D. The germline CDR1 and CDR2 sequences are SNHLY and FYNNEI. V dropped 1 base and J dropped 15 bases, with 10 bases sitting between them. The CDR3 loop spans 11 amino acids. CDR3 residues: CASSEEGGLFF. The CDR3 DNA reads as TGTGCCAGCAGTGAAGAAGGCGGCCTGTTCTTC.

This chain connects TRBV21-1 to TRBJ1-5. TRBV21-1 is marked as a pseudogene. This CDR3 spans 10 amino acids. CDR3 sequence: CTRPFCPQHF. DNA of the CDR3: TGTACTAGGCCGTTTTGTCCCCAGCATTTT.

V and J are TRBV20-1 and TRBJ2-7; 8 bases are a match to TRBD2. CDR3 length: 11 amino acids. V was clipped by 3 bases and J by 7 bases; unmatched bases: 2. Germline V gives CDR1 DFQATT, CDR2 SNEGSKA (reference sequence). CDR3 protein: CSASPGGEQYF. CDR3 bases: TGCAGTGCTAGTCCGGGAGGGGAGCAGTACTTC.

The rearrangement joins TRBV18 to TRBJ2-7; D is unclear. CDR1 KGHSH and CDR2 LQKENI come from the germline V gene. The CDR3 runs to 13 residues. The ends were cut back, 0 bases at V and 0 bases at J, with 3 bases in the middle. The CDR3 sequence: CASSPPNSYEQYF. Here the CDR3 DNA reads TGTGCCAGCTCACCACCGAACTCCTACGAGCAGTACTTC.

The chain has TRBV27 and TRBJ2-7; 8 bases are shared with TRBD1. Per germline, CDR1 MNHEY and CDR2 SMNVEV (reference sequence). The V gene end was trimmed by 3 bases and the J gene end by 3 bases; junction bases not matched to a gene: 4. The CDR3 runs to 14 residues. The CDR3 reads CASSFSDRVYEQYF. CDR3 in DNA: TGTGCCAGCAGTTTTTCGGACAGGGTCTACGAGCAGTACTTC.

The chain joins TRBV7-9 to TRBJ1-2; 9 bases are a match to TRBD1. With 5 bases clipped from V and 4 bases from J, the junction kept 5 bases outside the gene matches. The CDR3 consists of 14 residues. In germline, CDR1 is SEHNR, CDR2 FQNEAQ (reference sequence). This CDR3 is CASSPRDRAYGYTF. Here the CDR3 DNA reads TGTGCCAGCAGCCCACGGGACAGGGCCTATGGCTACACCTTC.

The rearrangement links TRBV6-5 to TRBJ2-7; TRBD1 matches at 9 bases. There are 14 residues in the CDR3. V lost 6 bases to trimming and J lost 5 bases; unmatched junction nucleotides: 8. From germline, CDR1 is MNHEY and CDR2 SVGAGI. The CDR3 DNA reads as TGTGCCAGCAGGGGACAGGGTACAGTCCACGAGCAGTACTTC. Amino acids: CASRGQGTVHEQYF.

The chain carries TRBV5-8 and TRBJ2-5; a possible D gene is TRBD2 (5 bases). Between the trimmed V and J ends, which lost 6 bases and 5 bases, there was a span of 17 bases. Per the germline V gene, CDR1 is SGHTS and CDR2 is YDEGEE. The CDR3 totals 14 residues. This CDR3 reads CASTYWGVGETQYF. The CDR3 nucleotides are TGTGCCAGCACCTACTGGGGAGTCGGGGAGACCCAGTACTTC.

V gene TRBV5-4 combines with J gene TRBJ2-5; D may be TRBD1 or TRBD2 (5 bases each). Germline-derived CDR1 and CDR2 are SGHNT and YYREEE (reference sequence). This CDR3 has 14 amino acids. The germline V and J ends were trimmed by 5 bases and 5 bases, with 16 bases remaining between them. The CDR3 DNA sequence: TGTGCCAGCAGTCCGGGACCCTCGGGGGAGACCCAGTACTTC. Translated, it gives CASSPGPSGETQYF. The complete variable domain, with remaining parts taken from reference TRBV5-4 and TRBJ2-5, reads ETGVTQSPTHLIKTRGQQVTLRCSSQSGHNTVSWYQQALGQGPQFIFQYYREEENGRGNFPPRFSGLQFPNYSSELNVNALELDDSALYLCASSPGPSGETQYFGPGTRLLVL.

This chain connects TRBV14 to TRBJ1-1; D unclear. CDR1 SGHDN and CDR2 FVKESK come from the germline V gene. V lost 1 base and J 3 bases, leaving 6 bases between the germline ends. The CDR3 length is 13 residues. CDR3: CASSQVGYTEAFF. CDR3 nucleotides: TGTGCCAGCAGCCAAGTGGGGTACACTGAAGCTTTCTTT.